The subject of this entry is one TCR beta chain. This specimen comes from a study of blood T cell repertoires in COVID-19. Looking at the study overall: In each case, the material was cDNA or gDNA derived from T cells, B-cell-depleted T cells, or PBMCs.

This CDR3 has 17 amino acids. Per the germline V gene, CDR1 is SGDLS and CDR2 is YYNGEE. J gave up 7 bases and V 4 bases, and 14 bases lay outside the gene matches. The method was immunoSEQ multiplex PCR; TCRdb's version includes in-frame clones alone and lacks a portion of them. In the table there are 70,000 or so clones, around 87% of which are singletons. Material: peripheral blood. This receptor was identified in an elderly woman with active or convalescent COVID-19. V and J are TRBV9 and TRBJ1-6; 7 nucleotides align to TRBD1. In DNA form, the CDR3 reads TGTGCCAGCAGCCCTACAGGGGCCCCATCGGGGAATTCACCCCTCCACTTT. Its translation is CASSPTGAPSGNSPLHF.